This is a list of T cell receptor beta chains from one sample in a study of T cell repertoires in cytomegalovirus infection. TCRdb reanalysed the reads using MiXCR and keeps one entry per CDR3 protein. The table records 300,000 to 400,000 distinct CDR3 sequences, 15% to 20% of them present only once. The sequencing sample was made of PBMCs. These receptors were collected from a human donor in good health (CMV status not recorded). Some clones in this sample may be carry-over from other donors' samples. Both conserved end residues are part of each CDR3. The order of the fields is CDR3 protein, CDR3 DNA, V gene, clone size, J gene, CDR3 length, D gene. D genes are given only for firm matches. For some rows the clone size is stated as once, few or many, or as a class when expanded; others skip it.

CDR3 protein: CASSQDRGGGADTQYF; CDR3 DNA: TGCGCCAGCAGCCAAGATAGAGGCGGGGGGGCAGATACGCAGTATTTT; V gene: TRBV4-1; clone size: many; J gene: TRBJ2-3; CDR3 length: 16; D gene: TRBD2
CDR3 protein: CASQEAGNNEQFF; CDR3 DNA: TGTGCCAGCCAAGAGGCAGGAAACAATGAGCAGTTCTTC; V gene: TRBV6-6; clone size: many; J gene: TRBJ2-1; CDR3 length: 13; D gene: .
CDR3 protein: CASSSALSLHF; CDR3 DNA: TGTGCCAGCAGCTCGGCCTTAAGCCTCCACTTT; V gene: TRBV7-2; clone size: many; J gene: TRBJ1-6; CDR3 length: 11; D gene: .
CDR3 protein: CASSPRTGNMNTEAFF; CDR3 DNA: TGTGCCAGCAGCCCTCGGACCGGGAATATGAACACTGAAGCTTTCTTT; V gene: TRBV7-2; clone size: many; J gene: TRBJ1-1; CDR3 length: 16; D gene: .
CDR3 protein: CASSEDRGVEKLFF; CDR3 DNA: TGTGCCAGCAGCGAAGACAGGGGCGTCGAAAAACTGTTTTTT; V gene: TRBV7-9; clone size: many; J gene: TRBJ1-4; CDR3 length: 14; D gene: TRBD1
CDR3 protein: CASSPRLVRVSEQYF; CDR3 DNA: TGTGCCAGCAGCCCACGACTCGTGAGGGTCTCCGAGCAGTACTTC; V gene: TRBV7-2; clone size: many; J gene: TRBJ2-7; CDR3 length: 15; D gene: .
CDR3 protein: CASSSRDWWDTQYF; CDR3 DNA: TGTGCCAGCAGTTCAAGGGATTGGTGGGATACGCAGTATTTT; V gene: TRBV28; clone size: few; J gene: TRBJ2-3; CDR3 length: 14; D gene: .
CDR3 protein: CASSLQRQNEQFF; CDR3 DNA: TGTGCCAGCAGTTTACAGCGGCAGAATGAGCAGTTCTTC; V gene: TRBV28; clone size: few; J gene: TRBJ2-1; CDR3 length: 13; D gene: .
CDR3 protein: CASSNPAGTVNEKLFF; CDR3 DNA: TGTGCCAGCAGCAACCCGGCAGGGACAGTCAATGAAAAACTGTTTTTT; V gene: TRBV7-9; clone size: .; J gene: TRBJ1-4; CDR3 length: 16; D gene: TRBD1
CDR3 protein: CASSIARGQKPQHF; CDR3 DNA: TGTGCCAGCAGCATAGCCAGGGGGCAGAAGCCCCAGCATTTT; V gene: TRBV7-2; clone size: many; J gene: TRBJ1-5; CDR3 length: 14; D gene: TRBD1
CDR3 protein: CASAVNYGYTF; CDR3 DNA: TGTGCCAGTGCAGTCAACTATGGCTACACCTTC; V gene: TRBV19; clone size: .; J gene: TRBJ1-2; CDR3 length: 11; D gene: .
CDR3 protein: CASSFSLSLRENTEAFF; CDR3 DNA: TGTGCCAGCAGTTTTTCCCTTTCCCTCAGGGAGAACACTGAAGCTTTCTTT; V gene: TRBV12-3/TRBV12-4; clone size: .; J gene: TRBJ1-1; CDR3 length: 17; D gene: .
CDR3 protein: CASSLSQGSYNEQFF; CDR3 DNA: TGTGCCAGCAGTTTGTCGCAGGGCTCCTACAATGAGCAGTTCTTC; V gene: TRBV6-2/TRBV6-3; clone size: .; J gene: TRBJ2-1; CDR3 length: 15; D gene: .
CDR3 protein: CASSTGAGEQYF; CDR3 DNA: TGTGCCAGCAGCACGGGCGCAGGCGAGCAGTACTTC; V gene: TRBV7-9; clone size: many; J gene: TRBJ2-7; CDR3 length: 12; D gene: .
CDR3 protein: CSGLDRSRLPEQFF; CDR3 DNA: TGCAGCGGCCTGGACAGATCAAGGCTACCAGAGCAGTTCTTC; V gene: TRBV29-1; clone size: .; J gene: TRBJ2-1; CDR3 length: 14; D gene: .
CDR3 protein: CASSSRTGATDTQYF; CDR3 DNA: TGTGCCAGCAGCTCTCGGACAGGAGCGACAGATACGCAGTATTTT; V gene: TRBV11-2; clone size: many; J gene: TRBJ2-3; CDR3 length: 15; D gene: TRBD1
CDR3 protein: CAISEDREVNTEAFF; CDR3 DNA: TGTGCCATCAGTGAGGACAGGGAGGTAAACACTGAAGCTTTCTTT; V gene: TRBV10-3; clone size: .; J gene: TRBJ1-1; CDR3 length: 15; D gene: TRBD1
CDR3 protein: CASSSQGGPSETQYF; CDR3 DNA: TGTGCCAGCAGTTCTCAGGGCGGGCCCTCAGAGACCCAGTACTTC; V gene: TRBV7-2; clone size: few; J gene: TRBJ2-5; CDR3 length: 15; D gene: .
CDR3 protein: CASSQDRGAGTYSNQPQHF; CDR3 DNA: TGCGCCAGCAGCCAAGATCGTGGGGCAGGGACTTATAGCAATCAGCCCCAGCATTTT; V gene: TRBV4-1; clone size: few; J gene: TRBJ1-5; CDR3 length: 19; D gene: .
CDR3 protein: CASSLWFLQGRTEAFF; CDR3 DNA: TGTGCCAGCAGCTTATGGTTTTTACAGGGCAGAACTGAAGCTTTCTTT; V gene: TRBV7-2; clone size: many; J gene: TRBJ1-1; CDR3 length: 16; D gene: .
CDR3 protein: CATRGSYNEQFF; CDR3 DNA: TGTGCCACCAGAGGCTCCTACAATGAGCAGTTCTTC; V gene: TRBV10-3; clone size: many; J gene: TRBJ2-1; CDR3 length: 12; D gene: .
CDR3 protein: CASSRDPGVYEQYF; CDR3 DNA: TGTGCCAGCAGCCGGGACCCCGGGGTCTACGAGCAGTACTTC; V gene: TRBV27; clone size: .; J gene: TRBJ2-7; CDR3 length: 14; D gene: .
CDR3 protein: CSVTGGTDTQYF; CDR3 DNA: TGCAGTGTCACGGGGGGCACAGATACGCAGTATTTT; V gene: TRBV20-1; clone size: .; J gene: TRBJ2-3; CDR3 length: 12; D gene: .
CDR3 protein: CASSQPDTEAFF; CDR3 DNA: TGTGCCAGCAGCCAGCCCGACACTGAAGCTTTCTTT; V gene: TRBV3-1; clone size: .; J gene: TRBJ1-1; CDR3 length: 12; D gene: .
CDR3 protein: CASSQGAGYPSNEQFF; CDR3 DNA: TGTGCCAGCAGTCAAGGAGCGGGATACCCTTCCAATGAGCAGTTCTTC; V gene: TRBV6-2/TRBV6-3; clone size: many; J gene: TRBJ2-1; CDR3 length: 16; D gene: TRBD2
CDR3 protein: CASSPSGSLENTIYF; CDR3 DNA: TGTGCCAGCTCACCTTCTGGATCACTCGAAAACACCATATATTTT; V gene: TRBV18; clone size: few; J gene: TRBJ1-3; CDR3 length: 15; D gene: .
CDR3 protein: CSARDVGTSNNEQFF; CDR3 DNA: TGCAGTGCTAGAGATGTCGGGACTAGCAACAATGAGCAGTTCTTC; V gene: TRBV20-1; clone size: .; J gene: TRBJ2-1; CDR3 length: 15; D gene: TRBD2
CDR3 protein: CASSPSGDSTDTQYF; CDR3 DNA: TGTGCCAGCAGTCCAAGCGGGGATTCCACAGATACGCAGTATTTT; V gene: TRBV7-2; clone size: many; J gene: TRBJ2-3; CDR3 length: 15; D gene: TRBD2
CDR3 protein: CASRKRTGEVQPQHF; CDR3 DNA: TGTGCCAGTAGGAAACGGACAGGGGAGGTTCAGCCCCAGCATTTT; V gene: TRBV19; clone size: .; J gene: TRBJ1-5; CDR3 length: 15; D gene: TRBD1
CDR3 protein: CSASGTGFNSPLHF; CDR3 DNA: TGCAGTGCTTCCGGGACAGGGTTTAATTCACCCCTCCACTTT; V gene: TRBV20-1; clone size: few; J gene: TRBJ1-6; CDR3 length: 14; D gene: TRBD1
CDR3 protein: CASSLVSGSYNEQFF; CDR3 DNA: TGTGCCAGCAGCTTAGTTAGCGGGAGTTACAATGAGCAGTTCTTC; V gene: TRBV7-8; clone size: many; J gene: TRBJ2-1; CDR3 length: 15; D gene: TRBD2
CDR3 protein: CSGQVEETQYF; CDR3 DNA: TGCAGCGGTCAGGTAGAAGAGACCCAGTACTTC; V gene: TRBV20-1; clone size: many; J gene: TRBJ2-5; CDR3 length: 11; D gene: .
CDR3 protein: CASSIGPGSYEQYF; CDR3 DNA: TGTGCCAGTAGTATAGGACCCGGATCCTACGAGCAGTACTTC; V gene: TRBV19; clone size: .; J gene: TRBJ2-7; CDR3 length: 14; D gene: .
CDR3 protein: CASSSRGVYGYTF; CDR3 DNA: TGTGCCAGCAGCTCCCGGGGGGTCTATGGCTACACCTTC; V gene: TRBV7-9; clone size: many; J gene: TRBJ1-2; CDR3 length: 13; D gene: .
CDR3 protein: CASSLLGGAGLRNQPQHF; CDR3 DNA: TGTGCCAGCAGCTTATTAGGGGGCGCCGGGTTACGCAATCAGCCCCAGCATTTT; V gene: TRBV7-8; clone size: many; J gene: TRBJ1-5; CDR3 length: 18; D gene: TRBD1
CDR3 protein: CSVVGDSGSYEQYF; CDR3 DNA: TGCAGCGTTGTTGGGGACAGTGGGAGTTACGAGCAGTACTTC; V gene: TRBV29-1; clone size: few; J gene: TRBJ2-7; CDR3 length: 14; D gene: TRBD1
CDR3 protein: CASSRGDRDTEKLFF; CDR3 DNA: TGTGCCAGCAGCCGAGGGGACCGGGACACCGAAAAACTGTTTTTT; V gene: TRBV6-2/TRBV6-3; clone size: .; J gene: TRBJ1-4; CDR3 length: 15; D gene: .